The rows below give T cell receptor beta chains drawn from one sample of a study of cytomegalovirus exposure and HLA in healthy donors. TCRdb's table, derived via immunoSEQ multiplex PCR, lists solely in-frame clones and lacks some. Found here are about 160,000 clones, around 81% of them singletons; the top ten hold about 1.6%. The sequencing sample was made of PBMCs. These TCRs come from a man aged 35 to 55 in good health and CMV-seronegative. Both conserved end residues are part of each CDR3. A D gene is named only where the DNA matches it firmly. A clone size is listed for some rows: how often the clone was seen (once, few, many), or a class if it is expanded.

>NA|TRBJ1-2|TRBV2|NA
CASRDGAFVSYGYTF
TGTGCCAGCCGTGATGGGGCCTTCGTTAGTTATGGCTACACCTTC
>NA|TRBJ2-2|TRBV13|TRBD2
CASSLVLAGGELFF
TGTGCCAGCAGCTTGGTACTAGCGGGCGGGGAGCTGTTTTTT
>NA|TRBJ1-2|TRBV19|TRBD1
CASTGTGGLRADYTF
TGTGCCAGTACCGGGACAGGGGGGTTACGGGCGGACTACACCTTC
>NA|TRBJ2-2|TRBV6-5|TRBD2
CASSLFSGRGAGELFF
TGTGCCAGCAGTTTATTTAGCGGGAGGGGGGCCGGGGAGCTGTTTTTT
>NA|TRBJ1-5|TRBV25-1|NA
CASSEPGAQPQHF
TGTGCCAGCAGTGAACCAGGGGCTCAGCCCCAGCATTTT
>NA|TRBJ2-4|TRBV4-1|NA
CASSQLVGAKNIQYF
TGCGCCAGCAGCCAACTAGTGGGAGCCAAAAACATTCAGTACTTC
>NA|TRBJ1-1|TRBV5-1|NA
CASSVPGNGGTEAFF
TGCGCCAGCAGCGTACCGGGGAACGGAGGCACTGAAGCTTTCTTT
>NA|TRBJ1-1|TRBV11-2|TRBD1
CASSSNSGGTEAFF
TGTGCCAGCAGCTCAAATTCAGGGGGAACTGAAGCTTTCTTT
>NA|TRBJ1-4|TRBV15|NA
CATSRVPATNEKLFF
TGTGCCACCAGCAGAGTTCCTGCAACTAATGAAAAACTGTTTTTT
>few|TRBJ2-6|TRBV19|NA
CASSIGASGANVLTF
TGTGCCAGTAGTATAGGAGCGTCTGGGGCCAACGTCCTGACTTTC
>NA|TRBJ2-1|TRBV21-1|NA
CASSGPAVRAVLEYNEQFF
TGTGCCAGCAGCGGCCCGGCAGTTAGAGCGGTCCTGGAATACAATGAGCAGTTCTTC
>NA|TRBJ2-1|TRBV4-1|NA
CASSLLPTRNNEQFF
TGCGCCAGCAGCCTATTACCGACACGCAACAATGAGCAGTTCTTC
>few|TRBJ2-2|TRBV11-3|NA
CASSSPRRAGELFF
TGTGCCAGCAGCTCACCCCGGAGGGCCGGGGAGCTGTTTTTT
>NA|TRBJ2-7|TRBV27|TRBD2
CASSLSFGTSGYEQYF
TGTGCCAGCAGTTTATCTTTCGGGACTAGCGGATACGAGCAGTACTTC
>NA|TRBJ2-1|TRBV4-1|NA
CASSQVADLYNEQFF
TGCGCCAGCAGCCAAGTAGCGGACCTTTACAATGAGCAGTTCTTC
>NA|TRBJ2-5|TRBV11-2|NA
CASSLELRETQYF
TGTGCCAGCAGCTTAGAGCTGAGAGAGACCCAGTACTTC
>NA|TRBJ2-3|TRBV27|TRBD2
CASGTQAGANTDTQYF
TGTGCCAGCGGGACACAAGCGGGAGCGAACACAGATACGCAGTATTTT
>NA|TRBJ1-2|TRBV4-2|NA
CASSQDLAADYGYTF
TGTGCCAGCAGCCAAGATCTTGCGGCCGACTATGGCTACACCTTC
>few|TRBJ2-1|TRBV2|TRBD2
CASSVLQGLAGNEQFF
TGTGCCAGCAGTGTGCTGCAGGGACTAGCGGGTAATGAGCAGTTCTTC
>NA|TRBJ2-5|TRBV18|NA
CASSPEPSQETQYF
TGTGCCAGCTCACCAGAGCCCTCCCAAGAGACCCAGTACTTC
>NA|TRBJ1-2|TRBV9|TRBD1
CASSSQDRGGGYTF
TGTGCCAGCAGCTCCCAGGACAGGGGAGGTGGCTACACCTTC
>NA|TRBJ2-7|TRBV27|NA
CASSPGDHEQYF
TGTGCCAGCAGTCCCGGGGATCACGAGCAGTACTTC
>NA|TRBJ2-3|TRBV7-3|NA
CASSPSRTDTQYF
TGTGCCAGCAGCCCGTCGAGGACAGATACGCAGTATTTT
>NA|TRBJ2-5|TRBV12-5|NA
CASRRGNQETQYF
TGTGCTAGTAGAAGGGGTAACCAAGAGACCCAGTACTTC
>NA|TRBJ1-4|TRBV7-2|NA
CASSPRGGNEKLFF
TGTGCCAGCAGCCCCCGGGGGGGGAATGAAAAACTGTTTTTT
>NA|TRBJ2-1|TRBV9|TRBD2
CASSVVAGVVSEQFF
TGTGCCAGCAGCGTAGTAGCGGGAGTTGTAAGTGAGCAGTTCTTC
>NA|TRBJ1-2|TRBV28|TRBD1
CASSLRTGSDYTF
TGTGCCAGCAGTTTAAGGACAGGGAGTGACTACACCTTC
>NA|TRBJ2-1|TRBV11-2|NA
CASSLRVAGRSYNEQFF
TGTGCCAGCAGCTTGCGGGTGGCGGGACGCTCCTACAATGAGCAGTTCTTC
>NA|TRBJ1-2|TRBV29-1|NA
CSVGEAANYGYTF
TGCAGCGTTGGTGAGGCAGCAAACTATGGCTACACCTTC
>few|TRBJ1-1|TRBV19|TRBD1
CASSIENRGNEAFF
TGTGCCAGTAGTATAGAAAACAGGGGGAATGAAGCTTTCTTT
>NA|TRBJ2-5|TRBV2|NA
CASSGTITYQETQYF
TGTGCCAGCAGTGGGACTATAACGTACCAAGAGACCCAGTACTTC
>NA|TRBJ1-1|TRBV4-1|TRBD1
CASSPGQGIGGTEAFF
TGCGCCAGCAGCCCAGGACAGGGAATAGGGGGTACTGAAGCTTTCTTT
>NA|TRBJ1-2|TRBV5-6|NA
CASSLLSGEGYTF
TGTGCCAGCAGCTTGTTGTCGGGGGAAGGCTACACCTTC
>NA|TRBJ2-5|TRBV7-9|NA
CASSLSRAETQYF
TGTGCCAGCAGCTTATCGAGGGCGGAGACCCAGTACTTC
>NA|TRBJ2-7|TRBV15|NA
CATSRVGAESYEQYF
TGTGCCACCAGCAGAGTAGGGGCGGAATCCTACGAGCAGTACTTC
>NA|TRBJ1-2|TRBV7-2|NA
CASSVGGPYGYTF
TGTGCCAGCAGCGTCGGGGGGCCCTATGGCTACACCTTC
>few|TRBJ2-1|TRBV19|TRBD1
CASSLGTGVAGLYNEQFF
TGTGCCAGTTCTCTGGGGACAGGGGTAGCGGGGCTCTACAATGAGCAGTTCTTC
>few|TRBJ1-1|TRBV19|TRBD1
CASYRDRGLGTEAFF
TGTGCCTCCTACCGGGACAGGGGGCTGGGAACTGAAGCTTTCTTT
>NA|TRBJ1-2|TRBV15|TRBD1
CATSRGRGQGAWGYTF
TGTGCCACCAGCAGAGGGAGGGGACAGGGGGCTTGGGGCTACACCTTC
>NA|TRBJ2-2|TRBV25-1|TRBD1
CASSDRGTGGDTGELFF
TGTGCCAGCAGTGATAGGGGGACAGGGGGAGACACCGGGGAGCTGTTTTTT
>NA|TRBJ1-5|TRBV27|NA
CASSSGAGEVGQPQHF
TGTGCCAGCAGTTCCGGGGCGGGGGAGGTCGGTCAGCCCCAGCATTTT
>NA|TRBJ2-1|TRBV11-2|NA
CASSFRGSSNEQFF
TGTGCCAGCAGCTTTCGAGGCTCCTCCAATGAGCAGTTCTTC
>NA|TRBJ2-7|TRBV6-5|NA
CASSYSSYVSYEQYF
TGTGCCAGCAGTTACTCGAGCTACGTCTCCTACGAGCAGTACTTC
>NA|TRBJ1-5|TRBV2|TRBD1
CASHRGTDQPQHF
TGTGCCAGCCACAGGGGAACCGATCAGCCCCAGCATTTT
>NA|TRBJ2-1|TRBV6-5|NA
CASSYHRRYNEQFF
TGTGCCAGCAGTTATCACCGCAGGTACAATGAGCAGTTCTTC
>NA|TRBJ2-7|TRBV7-3|TRBD2
CASSLGGSFHEQYF
TGTGCCAGCAGCCTCGGCGGGAGTTTTCACGAGCAGTACTTC
>NA|TRBJ1-1|TRBV27|TRBD1
CASTQGAGGTEAFF
TGTGCCAGCACCCAGGGGGCAGGGGGCACTGAAGCTTTCTTT
>NA|TRBJ2-2|TRBV9|NA
CASSVTDRGLAGELFF
TGTGCCAGCAGCGTAACCGATAGGGGGTTGGCCGGGGAGCTGTTTTTT